This TCR beta chain was sequenced during a study of T-cell memory formation after mild COVID-19. Constant-segment primers and 5'RACE yielded cDNA libraries for TCR alpha and TCR beta, each carrying sample barcodes and UMIs. TCRdb called the 5' RACE reads again in MiXCR, with one record for every CDR3 protein. In the table there are more than 250,000 distinct CDR3 sequences, approximately 16% of which are singletons. Trimming cost V 5 bases and J 5 bases; bases outside gene matches: 9. Germline CDR1 MNHEY, CDR2 SVGAGI. The CDR3 has 14 amino acids. General study results and limits: In pre-infection memory, a portion of responding clones appeared, which suggested that cross-reactive memory joined.

This clonotype appeared a few times. Its cognate antigen is unknown. The chain uses TRBV6-5 and TRBJ2-7, with 7 bases that match TRBD1. The TCR comes from a man younger than 35 who had mild COVID-19 (a few samples of this study predate the infection). Cell type and time point are not known. The sample consisted of PBMCs or a T cell subset sorted from them (not recorded which). The DNA of the CDR3 is TGTGCCAGCAGTAACTACAGGGGACCGAACGAGCAGTACTTC. The encoded protein is CASSNYRGPNEQYF.